A single sample gave rise to the 2 T cell receptor beta chains below, sequenced in a study of long-term antiretroviral therapy in people with HIV. The immunoSEQ assay was v3.0, run at survey level. The data were produced by immunoSEQ multiplex PCR, yet TCRdb's version contains in-frame clones alone and is incomplete. The sample contains 25,000 to 35,000 clones, about 96% of which appear only once. Sequences were derived from unsorted PBMCs, sampled 6.9 years after starting antiretroviral therapy. The origin of the receptors is a man aged 25 to 40 with HIV.

The rearrangement links TRBV19 to TRBJ1-3, with a possible D match to TRBD1 (6 bases). V was pared by 3 bases and J by 5 bases, with 11 bases between. CDR3 size: 14 residues. Germline CDR1 reads LNHDA; CDR2 reads SQIVND (reference sequence). In DNA, the CDR3 is TGTGCCAGTAGTATTCGTACAGGGCGAAACACCATATATTTT. Protein product: CASSIRTGRNTIYF.

V and J are TRBV7-6 and TRBJ2-2; no definite D call. The CDR3 contains 14 residues. Per germline, CDR1 SGHVS and CDR2 FNYEAQ. Trimming pared 8 bases from V and 3 bases from J, leaving 13 bases between. CDR3 nucleotides: TGTGCCAGCGGTACGGGCGCGGACACCGGGGAGCTGTTTTTT. It specifies CASGTGADTGELFF.